One sample yielded the 19 T cell receptor beta chains listed below, sequenced in a study of identical twins. TCRdb reprocessed the 5' RACE reads with MiXCR, giving one entry per CDR3 protein. This sample has about 450,000 distinct CDR3 sequences, with 18% found just once. Input material: naive T cells sorted from blood. The receptors shown here come from a man aged 45-60 years in good health.

This clonotype was found many times. The chain has TRBV12-3 or TRBV12-4 and TRBJ2-3; D is ambiguous. V lost 5 bases and J 3 bases, leaving 3 bases between the germline ends. The CDR3 runs to 11 residues. CDR3 protein: CASSQTDTQYF. In DNA, the CDR3 is TGTGCCAGCAGTCAGACAGATACGCAGTATTTT.

This clonotype has a count of ten or more. The chain joins TRBV11-2 to TRBJ2-5; D gene uncertain. V was clipped by 5 bases and J by 9 bases, with 16 bases between them. In germline, CDR1 is SGHAT, CDR2 FQNNGV. CDR3 size: 13 residues. CDR3 loop: CASSLPTAQAQYF. DNA of the CDR3: TGTGCCAGCAGCCTACCGACGGCCCAGGCCCAGTACTTC.

The chain combines TRBV6-5 with TRBJ2-5, with D perhaps matching TRBD2 (5 bases). Trimming removed 0 bases from V and 7 bases from J, with 12 bases in between. Germline-derived CDR1 and CDR2 are MNHEY and SVGAGI. This CDR3 has 14 amino acids. CDR3 bases: TGTGCCAGCAGTTACTCGAGCGGCCCTCTGACCCAGTACTTC. Translating gives CASSYSSGPLTQYF.

This clonotype was seen many times. The chain combines TRBV20-1 with TRBJ1-2; no reliable D call. Trimming removed 6 bases from V and 3 bases from J, with 8 bases in between. CDR1 is DFQATT and CDR2 is SNEGSKA in the germline V gene (reference sequence). The CDR3 has 11 residues. The CDR3 DNA reads as TGCAGTGCGGTATTGGACTATGGCTACACCTTC. This encodes CSAVLDYGYTF.

At least ten counts were recorded for this clonotype. The V call is TRBV29-1, the J call TRBJ2-4, with D possibly matching TRBD1 (5 bases). V dropped 7 bases and J dropped 2 bases, with 12 bases sitting between them. CDR1 is SQVTM, CDR2 ANQGSEA, per germline. The CDR3 totals 13 residues. This CDR3 reads CSGRLDTKNIQYF. CDR3 bases: TGCAGCGGCAGACTGGACACCAAAAACATTCAGTACTTC.

This clonotype was counted at least ten times. V usage is TRBV6-1 and J usage is TRBJ1-1; D not certain. Trimming pared 7 bases from V and 3 bases from J, leaving 15 bases between. The CDR3 has 14 residues. Germline V gene sequence: CDR1 MNHNS, CDR2 SASEGT. CDR3 region: CASKPPRKDTEAFF. The CDR3 DNA follows: TGTGCCAGCAAACCCCCCAGGAAAGACACTGAAGCTTTCTTT.

In this sample, this clonotype turned up a few times. V gene TRBV5-8 combines with J gene TRBJ1-1, with D unclear. The germline gives CDR1 SGHTS, CDR2 YDEGEE. V was cut by 2 bases and J by 2 bases, with 4 bases left in between. The CDR3 length is 12 residues. The CDR3 sequence is CASSFDNTEAFF. DNA of the CDR3: TGTGCCAGCAGCTTTGATAACACTGAAGCTTTCTTT.

This clonotype has a single count. The chain carries TRBV13 and TRBJ2-1; tentatively, D is TRBD2 (6 bases). Germline lookup yields CDR1 PRHDT and CDR2 FYEKMQ (reference sequence). The germline V and J ends were trimmed by 5 bases and 1 base, with 15 bases remaining between them. CDR3 length equals 16 residues. The CDR3 region is CASSRPGGMSYNEQFF. In DNA form, the CDR3 reads TGTGCCAGCAGCCGGCCTGGCGGGATGTCCTACAATGAGCAGTTCTTC.

This clonotype came up once. This sequence joins TRBV28 and TRBJ1-2; possibly TRBD1 for D (6 bases). This CDR3 is 18 amino acids long. Trimming cost V 4 bases and J 4 bases, with 25 bases left between them. CDR1 and CDR2 from the germline V gene are MDHEN and SYDVKM. DNA of the CDR3: TGTGCCAGCAGTTCCCCTTCAAGAATGGGCAGGGGTGGCTATGGCTACACCTTC. Translating it yields CASSSPSRMGRGGYGYTF.

The chain employs TRBV6-5 and TRBJ1-3; possibly TRBD1 for D (6 bases). This CDR3 is 16 amino acids long. The germline gives CDR1 MNHEY, CDR2 SVGAGI. Trimming shortened V by 4 bases and J by 0 bases, and 13 bases separated the two germline ends. CDR3 amino acids: CASSSEDRSSGNTIYF. The CDR3 DNA reads TGTGCCAGCAGTTCCGAGGACAGATCCTCTGGAAACACCATATATTTT.

This clonotype was counted many times. The V and J genes are TRBV5-1 and TRBJ2-2; 10 positions match TRBD1. The CDR3 runs to 14 residues. V shed 4 bases and J 5 bases; nucleotides not matched to a gene: 2. CDR1 is SGHRS and CDR2 is YFSETQ in the germline V gene. The CDR3 sequence is CASSEGQGTGELFF. CDR3 sequence (DNA): TGCGCCAGCAGCGAGGGACAGGGGACCGGGGAGCTGTTTTTT. Full variable domain (rest looked up from reference TRBV5-1 and TRBJ2-2): KAGVTQTPRYLIKTRGQQVTLSCSPISGHRSVSWYQQTPGQGLQFLFEYFSETQRNKGNFPGRFSGRQFSNSRSEMNVSTLELGDSALYLCASSEGQGTGELFFGEGSRLTVL.

This clonotype was counted ten times or more. This rearrangement joins TRBV20-1 to TRBJ1-1; D call uncertain. The CDR3 is made up of 12 amino acids. Trimming stripped 8 bases from V and 4 bases from J, with 14 bases between. Germline loops: CDR1 DFQATT, CDR2 SNEGSKA (reference sequence). CDR3 bases: TGCAGTCCTACGGTGTCCGGCACTGAAGCTTTCTTT. Translated: CSPTVSGTEAFF.

Only a few counts were recorded for this clonotype. J is TRBJ2-1 and V is TRBV20-1, with 8 bases lining up with TRBD2. Germline-derived CDR1 and CDR2 are DFQATT and SNEGSKA (reference sequence). V was clipped by 6 bases and J by 0 bases; unmatched bases: 4. CDR3 length: 14 residues. DNA for the CDR3: TGCAGTGCCGGGGGGGTAAGCTCCTACAATGAGCAGTTCTTC. Translating it yields CSAGGVSSYNEQFF.

This clonotype was picked up many times. The genes are TRBV7-8 and TRBJ1-2; D is undetermined. CDR1 is SGHVS and CDR2 is FQNEAQ in the germline V gene. CDR3 length equals 14 residues. Trimming cost V 1 base and J 5 bases, with 11 bases left between them. The CDR3 sequence is CASSLDRPGYGYTF. In nucleotides, the CDR3 is TGTGCCAGCAGCTTAGATAGGCCAGGTTATGGCTACACCTTC.

The chain employs TRBV25-1 and TRBJ2-3; TRBD1 aligns across 7 bases. CDR1 and CDR2 from the germline V gene are MGHDK and SYGVNS. J lost 2 bases, V lost 9 bases, and 8 bases had no gene match. The CDR3 consists of 14 residues. CDR3: CASGRGPYTDTQYF. CDR3 sequence (DNA): TGTGCCAGTGGAAGGGGGCCTTACACAGATACGCAGTATTTT.

The chain joins TRBV20-1 to TRBJ2-3, with a weak D call TRBD1 (6 bases). The germline V gene has CDR1 DFQATT and CDR2 SNEGSKA (reference sequence). The V and J ends lost 3 bases and 7 bases respectively, with 20 bases between them. The CDR3 runs to 15 residues. The CDR3 sequence is CSASPPTGLLNTQYF. CDR3 DNA: TGCAGTGCTAGTCCCCCGACAGGTCTTTTAAATACGCAGTATTTT.

The chain combines TRBV7-2 with TRBJ1-1, with 7 bases matching TRBD1. The junction had 9 bases not matched to a gene; V was cut back by 1 base and J by 4 bases. The CDR3 extends over 16 amino acids. Germline-derived CDR1 and CDR2 are SGHTA and FQGNSA. The CDR3 DNA reads TGTGCCAGCAGCTTAGTGTATGGCAGGGGGGGCACTGAAGCTTTCTTT. It yields the protein CASSLVYGRGGTEAFF. Looking up the rest from reference TRBV7-2 and TRBJ1-1 gives the full variable domain: GAGVSQSPSNKVTEKGKDVELRCDPISGHTALYWYRQSLGQGLEFLIYFQGNSAPDKSGLPSDRFSAERTGGSVSTLTIQRTQQEDSAVYLCASSLVYGRGGTEAFFGQGTRLTVV.

This clonotype was counted at least ten times. The chain combines TRBV6-5 with TRBJ2-7, with 10 bases identical to TRBD1. V was pared by 6 bases and J by 7 bases, with 12 bases of the junction left unmatched. Germline loops: CDR1 MNHEY, CDR2 SVGAGI. The CDR3 length is 15 residues. CDR3 coding DNA: TGTGCCAGCAGCTATTCAACCGGGACAGGGGATGAGCAGTACTTC. It specifies CASSYSTGTGDEQYF.

This clonotype has a handful of counts. This chain joins TRBV10-3 and TRBJ1-3, with D unclear. Germline lookup yields CDR1 ENHRY and CDR2 SYGVKD. CDR3 length: 15 amino acids. Between the trimmed V and J ends, which lost 0 bases and 3 bases, there was a span of 9 bases. CDR3 protein: CAISESIPVGNTIYF. CDR3 DNA: TGTGCCATCAGTGAGTCGATCCCGGTTGGAAACACCATATATTTT.